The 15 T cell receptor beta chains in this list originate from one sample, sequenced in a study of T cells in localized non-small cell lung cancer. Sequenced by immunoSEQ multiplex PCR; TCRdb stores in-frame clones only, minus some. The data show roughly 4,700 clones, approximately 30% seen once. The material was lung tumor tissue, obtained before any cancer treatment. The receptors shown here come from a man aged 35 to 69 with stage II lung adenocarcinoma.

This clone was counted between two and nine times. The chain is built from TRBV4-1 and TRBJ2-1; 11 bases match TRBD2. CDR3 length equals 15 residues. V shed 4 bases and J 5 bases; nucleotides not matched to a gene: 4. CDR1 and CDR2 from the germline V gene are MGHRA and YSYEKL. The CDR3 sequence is CASSLLGLADNEQFF. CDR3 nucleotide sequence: TGCGCCAGCAGCCTCCTGGGACTAGCGGACAATGAGCAGTTCTTC.

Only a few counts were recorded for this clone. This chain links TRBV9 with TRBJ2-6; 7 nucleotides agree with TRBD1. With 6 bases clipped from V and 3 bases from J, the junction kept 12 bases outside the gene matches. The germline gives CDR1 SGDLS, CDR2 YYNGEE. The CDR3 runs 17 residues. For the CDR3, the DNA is TGTGCCAGCACCCCACAGGGGCGGCAGGATGGGGCCAACGTCCTGACTTTC. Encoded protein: CASTPQGRQDGANVLTF.

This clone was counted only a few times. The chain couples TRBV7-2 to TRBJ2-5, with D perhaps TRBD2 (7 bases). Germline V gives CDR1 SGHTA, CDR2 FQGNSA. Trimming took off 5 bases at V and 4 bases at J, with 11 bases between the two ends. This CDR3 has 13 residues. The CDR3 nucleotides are TGTGCCAGCAGCACAGGGAGGGGAGAGACCCAGTACTTC. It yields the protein CASSTGRGETQYF.

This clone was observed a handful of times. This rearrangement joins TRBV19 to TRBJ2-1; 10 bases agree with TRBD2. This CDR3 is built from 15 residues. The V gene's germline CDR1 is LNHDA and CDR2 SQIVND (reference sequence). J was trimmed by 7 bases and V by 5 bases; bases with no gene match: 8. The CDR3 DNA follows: TGTGCCAGTAGTGGAATGGGACTAGCGTTTAATGAGCAGTTCTTC. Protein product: CASSGMGLAFNEQFF.

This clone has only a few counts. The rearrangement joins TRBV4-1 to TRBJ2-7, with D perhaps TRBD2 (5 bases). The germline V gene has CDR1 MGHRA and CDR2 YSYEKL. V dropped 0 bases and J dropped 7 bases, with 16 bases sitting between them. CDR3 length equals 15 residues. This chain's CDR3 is CASSQDSRSGLEQYF. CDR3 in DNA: TGCGCCAGCAGCCAAGACTCCAGGTCGGGGTTAGAGCAGTACTTC.

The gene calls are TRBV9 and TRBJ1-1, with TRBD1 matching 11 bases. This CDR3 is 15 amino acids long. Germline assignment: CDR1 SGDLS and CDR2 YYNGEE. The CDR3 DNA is TGTGCTAGCTTTTCCGGGACAGGGGGTCGGACTGAAGCTTTCTTT. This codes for CASFSGTGGRTEAFF.

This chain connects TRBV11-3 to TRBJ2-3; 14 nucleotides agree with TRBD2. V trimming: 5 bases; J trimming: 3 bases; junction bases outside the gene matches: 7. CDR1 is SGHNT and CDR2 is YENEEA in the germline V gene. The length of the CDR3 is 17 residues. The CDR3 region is CASSAGLAGGLTDTQYF. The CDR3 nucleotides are TGTGCCAGCAGCGCCGGACTAGCGGGAGGATTAACAGATACGCAGTATTTT.

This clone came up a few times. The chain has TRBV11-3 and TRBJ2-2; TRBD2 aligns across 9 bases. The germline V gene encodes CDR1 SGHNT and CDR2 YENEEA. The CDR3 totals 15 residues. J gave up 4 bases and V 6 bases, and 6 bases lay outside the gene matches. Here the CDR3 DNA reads TGTGCCAGCAGGGCCCTAGCGGGAACCACCGGGGAGCTGTTTTTT. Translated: CASRALAGTTGELFF.

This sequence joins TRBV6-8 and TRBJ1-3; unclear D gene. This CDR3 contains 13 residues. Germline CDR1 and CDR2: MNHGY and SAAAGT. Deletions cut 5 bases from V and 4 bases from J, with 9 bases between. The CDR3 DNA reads TGTGCCAGCAGTACCATTGGCGGAAACACCATATATTTT. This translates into CASSTIGGNTIYF.

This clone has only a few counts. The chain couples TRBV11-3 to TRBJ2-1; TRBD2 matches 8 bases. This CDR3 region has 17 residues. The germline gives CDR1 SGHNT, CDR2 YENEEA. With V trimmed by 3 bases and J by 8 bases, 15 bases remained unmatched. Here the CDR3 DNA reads TGTGCCAGCAGCTTCCCCGGACGGAGCGGGAGTCACGATGAGCAGTTCTTC. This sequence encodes CASSFPGRSGSHDEQFF.

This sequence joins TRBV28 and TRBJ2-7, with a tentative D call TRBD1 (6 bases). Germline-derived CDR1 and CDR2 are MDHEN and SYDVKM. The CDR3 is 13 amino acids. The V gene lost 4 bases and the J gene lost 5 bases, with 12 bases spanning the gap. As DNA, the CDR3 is TGTGCCAGCAGTTCGTTAAACAGGGACGAGCAGTACTTC. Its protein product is CASSSLNRDEQYF.

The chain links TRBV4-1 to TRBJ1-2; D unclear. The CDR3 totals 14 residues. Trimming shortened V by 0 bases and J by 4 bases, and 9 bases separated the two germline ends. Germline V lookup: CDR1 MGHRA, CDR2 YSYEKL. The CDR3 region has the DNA TGCGCCAGCAGCCAAGATCAGGATGGCTATGGCTACACCTTC. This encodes CASSQDQDGYGYTF.

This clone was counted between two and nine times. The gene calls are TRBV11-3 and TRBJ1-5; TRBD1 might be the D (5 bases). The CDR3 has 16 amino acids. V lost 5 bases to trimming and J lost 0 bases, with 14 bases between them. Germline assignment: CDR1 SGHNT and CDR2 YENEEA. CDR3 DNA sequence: TGTGCCAGCAGCCCCCGGGACGATAGTAGCAATCAGCCCCAGCATTTT. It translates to CASSPRDDSSNQPQHF.

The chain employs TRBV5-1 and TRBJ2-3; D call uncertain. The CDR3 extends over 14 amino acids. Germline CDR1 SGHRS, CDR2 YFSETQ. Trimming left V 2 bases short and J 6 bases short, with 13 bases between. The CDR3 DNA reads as TGCGCCAGCAGCTTTGACTCCCTCGGGGATACGCAGTATTTT. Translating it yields CASSFDSLGDTQYF.

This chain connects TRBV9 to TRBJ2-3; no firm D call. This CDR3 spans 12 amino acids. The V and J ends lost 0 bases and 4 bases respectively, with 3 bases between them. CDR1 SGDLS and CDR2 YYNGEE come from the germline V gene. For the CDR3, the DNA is TGTGCCAGCAGCGTAGGTCCAGATACGCAGTATTTT. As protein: CASSVGPDTQYF.